The clone carrying this TCR beta chain appeared many times. What it binds is unknown. The V gene's germline CDR1 is LGHNT and CDR2 FRNRAP. The CDR3 is made up of 16 amino acids. V shed 0 bases, J shed 5 bases, and the junction held 7 bases outside the gene matches. This sample was included in a study of T cells in Graves' hyperthyroidism and ophthalmopathy. Overall study findings and caveats: Model-based prediction identified ophthalmopathy a median roughly six months prior to its onset. Blood held most thyroid clonotypes expanded above 0.001 frequency.

The investigators amplified TCR beta CDR3 regions from RNA transcripts. A set of HTBI primers served as the primers for a first-round RT-PCR of the TCR CDR3. TCRdb reprocessed the multiplex PCR reads via MiXCR and lists one record per CDR3 protein. The data contain 400,000 to 500,000 distinct CDR3 sequences, 13% to 15% of them singletons. Patients aged 18 to 65 had newly diagnosed hyperthyroidism that had lasted under 2 months. Diagnoses were established using clinical symptoms, serum thyroxine and TRAb, thyroid ultrasound and orbital computed tomography. The sequence was collected from a woman under 30 with Graves' hyperthyroidism. The chain recombines TRBV12-5 with TRBJ1-5, with TRBD1 matching over 7 bases. Sequenced: blood. CDR3 nucleotides: TGTGCTAGTGGTTTGGTACGAGGGGGCTATTATCAGCCCCAGCATTTT. Translated, it gives CASGLVRGGYYQPQHF.